The present entry profiles one TCR beta chain with its context. The target antigen is unknown. CDR1 is LNHDA and CDR2 is SQIVND in the germline V gene (reference sequence). This CDR3 region has 15 residues. The J segment lost 9 bases and the V segment lost 6 bases, leaving 13 bases of the junction unmatched. The source of the sample is a study of cytomegalovirus exposure and HLA in healthy donors. Study outcomes and limitations: An analysis that came later showed most CMV-associated TCR beta chains appearing HLA-restricted.

This PCR relied on a set of 60 Vbeta primers and 13 Jbeta primers. Only in-frame clones appear in the TCRdb table, and some are missing; sequencing was by immunoSEQ multiplex PCR. Of about 140,000 clones in the sample, 75% to 90% were seen once. The clonotype comes from a woman aged 30 to 39 in good health and CMV-seronegative. The chain is built from TRBV19 and TRBJ2-1, with 8 positions matching TRBD2. Material for sequencing was PBMCs. CDR3 DNA sequence: TGTGCCAGTAGCCCTATAGCGGGACAAGGATCTGAGCAGTTCTTC. Protein: CASSPIAGQGSEQFF.